Listed here are 29 T cell receptor beta chains from one sample, sequenced in a study of control samples from healthy donors and cancer patients (dated by TCRdb to about 2020). The library was generated by the immunoSEQ multiplex PCR assay. As stored in TCRdb, this immuneACCESS dataset retains in-frame rearrangements with V and J assigned. A fraction of the clones does not appear; measured against another copy, unresolved V genes explain less than half of the discrepancy, and the remainder lacks a known reason. The sample table shows 130,000 to 150,000 clones, and 89% are seen once. The ten largest clones represent around 4.7% of the sample. Sequencing input: blood. Receptor source: a man aged 25 to 45 in good health.

The gene calls are TRBV4-3 and TRBJ1-4; unclear D gene. V was shortened by 0 bases and J by 8 bases, with 13 bases between the two germline ends. The CDR3 loop spans 15 amino acids. Germline assignment: CDR1 LGHNA and CDR2 YSLEER. The CDR3 spells CASSQDGKGYEKLFF. Written as DNA, the CDR3 is TGCGCCAGCAGCCAAGACGGGAAGGGTTACGAAAAACTGTTTTTT.

This clone appeared a single time. This sequence joins TRBV21-1 and TRBJ1-5; TRBD1 reflects the table's D call only, with no check against the DNA. TRBV21-1 is annotated as a pseudogene. This CDR3 is built from 14 residues. In DNA form, the CDR3 reads TGTGCCAGCAGCAAACAGGACAGATATCAGCCCCAGCATTTT. Residues: CASSKQDRYQPQHF.

About this clone itself: The sample holds other DNA sequences that translate to the same CDR3. V usage is TRBV27 and J usage is TRBJ1-1; D ambiguous. The CDR3 spans 11 residues. Germline loops: CDR1 MNHEY, CDR2 SMNVEV (reference sequence). Trimming shortened V by 7 bases and J by 6 bases, and 9 bases separated the two germline ends. DNA for the CDR3: TGTGCCAGCACAAGACCAGCTGAAGCTTTCTTT. Its translation: CASTRPAEAFF.

V is TRBV15 and J is TRBJ1-5; 7 bases fit TRBD1. Germline trimming cut 4 bases from V and 5 bases from J; bases unmatched to any gene: 5. The CDR3 length is 14 residues. In germline, CDR1 is LNHNV, CDR2 YYDKDF (reference sequence). This CDR3 is CATSNGRGHQPQHF. The CDR3 region has the DNA TGTGCCACCAGCAACGGGAGGGGGCATCAGCCCCAGCATTTT.

The chain carries TRBV6-5 and TRBJ1-6, with TRBD1 as a possible D gene (6 bases). Trimming stripped 7 bases from V and 9 bases from J, with 16 bases between. This CDR3 spans 14 amino acids. CDR1 is MNHEY and CDR2 is SVGAGI in the germline V gene. DNA of the CDR3: TGTGCCAGCAATCTACAGGGAGTGGGTTCACCCCTCCACTTT. It yields the protein CASNLQGVGSPLHF.

The chain employs TRBV10-3 and TRBJ2-7; D is ambiguous. The CDR3 runs to 17 residues. V lost 1 base, J lost 11 bases, and 27 bases lay in between. Germline values: CDR1 ENHRY, CDR2 SYGVKD. The chain's CDR3 is CAISELRNDGYPPRKYF. CDR3 DNA: TGTGCCATCAGTGAGTTACGAAACGACGGGTATCCACCAAGGAAGTACTTC.

This chain joins TRBV27 and TRBJ2-7, with 12 bases aligning to TRBD2. The CDR3 has 17 residues. CDR1 and CDR2 from the germline V gene are MNHEY and SMNVEV (reference sequence). V was clipped by 6 bases and J by 3 bases; unmatched bases: 12. CDR3 DNA: TGTGCCAGCAGGGGACTAGCGGGCCCACACGGGGGCTACGAGCAGTACTTC. Translation: CASRGLAGPHGGYEQYF.

V usage is TRBV6-2 or TRBV6-3 and J usage is TRBJ2-2, with D uncertain. Germline assignment: CDR1 MNHEY and CDR2 SVGEGT. The CDR3 has 16 amino acids. V lost 5 bases and J lost 5, with 18 bases in between. For the CDR3, the DNA is TGTGCCAGCAGTCCCACCGGACCCCGGGCGACCGGGGAGCTGTTTTTT. This gives the protein CASSPTGPRATGELFF.

This chain connects TRBV11-1 to TRBJ2-3, with 9 positions matching TRBD1. CDR3 length: 15 amino acids. Losses at the gene ends were 5 bases for V and 5 bases for J; bases not matched to a gene: 8. CDR1 is SGHAT, CDR2 FQDESV, per germline (reference sequence). CDR3 sequence (DNA): TGTGCCAGCAGCCCCGGGACAGGGACCGTAGATACGCAGTATTTT. Amino acid sequence: CASSPGTGTVDTQYF.

The J gene is TRBJ2-5, the V gene TRBV10-3; 11 bases fit TRBD1. The CDR3 has 17 residues. Germline V gene data show CDR1 as ENHRY and CDR2 as SYGVKD. With V trimmed by 6 bases and J by 4 bases, 13 bases remained unmatched. CDR3 sequence: CAISGPPDRGLGETQYF. The CDR3 DNA reads as TGTGCCATCAGCGGACCCCCGGACAGGGGGCTGGGAGAGACCCAGTACTTC.

The chain is built from TRBV6-6 and TRBJ1-2; maybe TRBD1 (6 bases). The CDR3 is made up of 14 amino acids. V was shortened by 4 bases and J by 5 bases, with 14 bases between the two germline ends. CDR1 and CDR2 (germline): MNHNY, SVGAGI (reference sequence). CDR3 sequence: CASSSQQGGYGYTF. CDR3 DNA sequence: TGTGCCAGCAGTTCCCAACAGGGCGGGTATGGCTACACCTTC.

This clone came up once. The chain carries TRBV27 and TRBJ1-1; possible D gene TRBD1, 5 bases. V was clipped by 3 bases and J by 4 bases, with 12 bases between them. Per the germline V gene, CDR1 is MNHEY and CDR2 is SMNVEV (reference sequence). The CDR3 loop spans 14 amino acids. CDR3 bases: TGTGCCAGCAGTTTGACGTGGGGGAGCACTGAAGCTTTCTTT. Protein sequence: CASSLTWGSTEAFF.

The V call is TRBV4-1, the J call TRBJ2-7; D is unclear. This CDR3 is built from 13 residues. Trimming shortened V by 1 base and J by 3 bases, and 7 bases separated the two germline ends. Per the germline V gene, CDR1 is MGHRA and CDR2 is YSYEKL. This CDR3 reads CASSQGNNYEQYF. In nucleotides, the CDR3 is TGCGCCAGCAGCCAAGGTAACAACTACGAGCAGTACTTC.

The V gene is TRBV24-1, the J gene TRBJ2-3; no firm D call. The V and J ends lost 2 bases and 0 bases respectively, with 11 bases between them. Germline V gene lookup returns CDR1 KGHDR and CDR2 SFDVKD. There are 16 residues in the CDR3. In DNA form, the CDR3 reads TGTGCCACCAGTGATTCCGTTTGGGCAAGCACAGATACGCAGTATTTT. This translates into CATSDSVWASTDTQYF.

This chain uses TRBV6-4 with TRBJ1-2, with 9 bases that match TRBD1. CDR1 MRHNA and CDR2 SNTAGT come from the germline V gene. Trimming at V came to 5 bases and at J to 8 bases, leaving 12 bases not matched to a gene. CDR3 length: 15 amino acids. CDR3 sequence: CASSPAKDRGGGYTF. The CDR3 coding sequence is TGTGCCAGCAGTCCCGCTAAAGACAGGGGGGGCGGCTACACCTTC.

In its sample, this clone was seen a few times. V usage is TRBV19 and J usage is TRBJ2-1; 8 bases are shared with TRBD2. The CDR3 sequence is 14 residues long. V lost 3 bases and J lost 5; bases outside the gene matches: 3. The germline V gene encodes CDR1 LNHDA and CDR2 SQIVND (reference sequence). The CDR3 coding sequence is TGTGCCAGTAGTATGAGCGGGAGCCACAATGAGCAGTTCTTC. This translates into CASSMSGSHNEQFF.

This chain links TRBV5-1 with TRBJ2-2; tentatively, D is TRBD1 (6 bases). The CDR3 loop spans 17 amino acids. V lost 4 bases and J lost 0, with 16 bases in between. The germline CDR1 and CDR2 sequences are SGHRS and YFSETQ. Written as DNA, the CDR3 is TGCGCCAGCAGCCCGGGGTCGGGACACTCGAACACCGGGGAGCTGTTTTTT. This sequence encodes CASSPGSGHSNTGELFF.

The chain has TRBV6-5 and TRBJ2-1; 9 bases fit TRBD1. Unmatched junction bases numbered 7, after V lost 6 bases and J lost 4 bases. Germline V gives CDR1 MNHEY, CDR2 SVGAGI. This CDR3 contains 15 residues. The CDR3 here is CASRLTGGRYNEQFF. In DNA form, the CDR3 reads TGTGCCAGCAGACTGACAGGGGGTCGGTACAATGAGCAGTTCTTC.

The genes are TRBV6-2 or TRBV6-3 and TRBJ2-2; TRBD2 matches 10 bases. CDR3 length: 17 residues. Germline CDR1 MNHEY, CDR2 SVGEGT. V shed 6 bases, J shed 2 bases, and the junction held 9 bases outside the gene matches. CDR3 region: CASSKGLAVRNTGELFF. As DNA, the CDR3 is TGTGCCAGCAGCAAAGGACTAGCGGTACGAAACACCGGGGAGCTGTTTTTT.

The V and J genes are TRBV6-4 and TRBJ1-1; the D is unclear. The CDR3 loop spans 14 amino acids. Looked up from germline, CDR1 is MRHNA and CDR2 is SNTAGT. V was clipped by 2 bases and J by 1 base, with 8 bases between them. This chain's CDR3 is CASSDRDWNTEAFF. Here the CDR3 DNA reads TGTGCCAGCAGTGACCGTGACTGGAACACTGAAGCTTTCTTT.

The rearrangement links TRBV24-1 to TRBJ2-5, with D possibly TRBD2 on 5 matching bases. The V gene's germline CDR1 is KGHDR and CDR2 SFDVKD. Trimming shortened V by 10 bases and J by 5 bases, and 10 bases separated the two germline ends. The CDR3 consists of 11 residues. The CDR3 DNA is TGTGCCACGGGGTCGGGGGAGACCCAGTACTTC. Translation gives CATGSGETQYF.

The chain employs TRBV5-8 and TRBJ2-1; tentative D call: TRBD2 (6 bases). Trimming left V 6 bases short and J 2 bases short, with 18 bases between. The CDR3 runs to 16 residues. Germline-derived CDR1 and CDR2 are SGHTS and YDEGEE. Written as DNA, the CDR3 is TGTGCCAGCATGCAGGAGGGCGGAAGTGCCTACAATGAGCAGTTCTTC. Residues: CASMQEGGSAYNEQFF.

The chain combines TRBV7-9 with TRBJ1-4, with 10 nucleotides matching TRBD1. There are 16 residues in the CDR3. Per the germline V gene, CDR1 is SEHNR and CDR2 is FQNEAQ (reference sequence). The V segment lost 5 bases and the J segment 2 bases; nucleotides outside the gene matches: 5. The DNA for the CDR3 is TGTGCCAGCAGCGCGGGACAGGGGCGCACTAATGAAAAACTGTTTTTT. This encodes CASSAGQGRTNEKLFF.

This chain uses TRBV5-8 with TRBJ2-7, with TRBD1 matching over 7 bases. V dropped 5 bases and J dropped 2; count of bases not matched to a gene: 10. The germline V gene encodes CDR1 SGHTS and CDR2 YDEGEE. This CDR3 is built from 15 residues. CDR3 amino acids: CASSTTGDQTYEQYF. CDR3 in DNA: TGTGCCAGCAGTACAACAGGGGACCAGACCTACGAGCAGTACTTC.

The chain carries TRBV18 and TRBJ2-5; D not resolved. The germline V gene has CDR1 KGHSH and CDR2 LQKENI. V was pared by 2 bases and J by 5 bases, with 9 bases between. The CDR3 sequence is 13 residues long. CDR3 in amino acids: CASSPSRIETQYF. DNA of the CDR3: TGTGCCAGCTCACCATCCAGGATCGAGACCCAGTACTTC.

The chain has TRBV3-1 (or the pseudogene TRBV3-2) and TRBJ1-3; D is possibly TRBD1 (5 bases). The CDR3 has 17 amino acids. V was pared by 2 bases and J by 2 bases, with 16 bases between. Looked up from germline, CDR1 is LGHDT and CDR2 is YNNKEL (reference sequence). In DNA, the CDR3 is TGTGCCAGCAGCCAATGGTCTCCGGGGGGTACTGGAAACACCATATATTTT. As protein: CASSQWSPGGTGNTIYF.

The J gene is TRBJ1-5, the V gene TRBV9; 10 bases match TRBD1. Germline V gene data show CDR1 as SGDLS and CDR2 as YYNGEE. This CDR3 comprises 15 residues. J was trimmed by 3 bases and V by 3 bases; bases with no gene match: 3. The DNA of the CDR3 is TGTGCCAGCAGCGCGGACAGGGGGTACAATCAGCCCCAGCATTTT. Translation: CASSADRGYNQPQHF.

This sequence joins TRBV19 and TRBJ1-1; 7 bases map to TRBD1. Germline V CDR1 and CDR2: LNHDA, SQIVND (reference sequence). The ends lost 8 bases at V and 0 bases at J; junction bases unmatched: 9. This CDR3 comprises 15 residues. CDR3 DNA sequence: TGTGCCAGTGTCGACAGGGTTTTAGTGAACACTGAAGCTTTCTTT. As protein: CASVDRVLVNTEAFF.

CDR3 bases: TGTGCCAGCAGCCAAGGGAGGATTTATGGCTACACCTTC. It specifies CASSQGRIYGYTF. V gene TRBV3-1 (or the pseudogene TRBV3-2) combines with J gene TRBJ1-2, with D uncertain. V was shortened by 1 base and J by 5 bases, with 8 bases between the two germline ends. This CDR3 has 13 residues. CDR1 is LGHDT, CDR2 YNNKEL, per germline (reference sequence).